The clone carrying this T cell receptor (beta chain) was recorded once. The V segment lost 5 bases and the J segment 4 bases; nucleotides outside the gene matches: 4. This CDR3 region has 15 residues. CDR1 and CDR2 (germline): SGHAT, FQNNGV. Only in-frame clones appear in the TCRdb table, and some are missing; sequencing was by immunoSEQ multiplex PCR. The sample lists 53,000 or so clones, approximately 80% seen once, with about 16% in the top ten. This sample was included in a study of blood T cell repertoires in COVID-19. Overall study context: Spain, Italy and the United States supplied samples that represented acute and convalescent COVID-19. From T cells, B-cell-depleted T cells, or PBMCs came the material, which was cDNA or gDNA.

Material: peripheral blood. This receptor was identified in a human donor with active or convalescent COVID-19. The donor label of this sample is uncertain. This chain links TRBV11-2 with TRBJ1-5; 11 bases line up with TRBD1. The CDR3 region is CASSTGQGANQPQHF. CDR3 sequence (DNA): TGTGCCAGCAGCACCGGACAGGGGGCAAATCAGCCCCAGCATTTT.